This entry features one T cell receptor (beta chain) sequence. Germline-derived CDR1 and CDR2 are SGHTA and FQGNSA. V shed 5 bases and J 2 bases; nucleotides not matched to a gene: 6. The CDR3 runs to 15 residues. This sample was included in a study of blood T cell repertoires in COVID-19. Study in general: T cells, B-cell-depleted T cells, or PBMCs supplied cDNA or gDNA.

Source study methods: Estimates of nucleated cell counts were drawn from the amplification of reference gene primers. Measured with immunoSEQ multiplex PCR; TCRdb has only the in-frame clones, and not every one. From that table come the V and J calls and clone size; the DNA was used to work out D and trimming. The table records 120,000 to 150,000 clones, 88% of them present only once. What was sequenced was peripheral blood. This rearrangement joins TRBV7-2 to TRBJ2-3, with TRBD1 matching over 8 bases. This sequence was found in a human donor in a cohort sampled during active COVID-19. CDR3 sequence reads: CASSQDRGFTDTQYF. In nucleotides, the CDR3 is TGTGCCAGCAGCCAAGACAGGGGTTTCACAGATACGCAGTATTTT.